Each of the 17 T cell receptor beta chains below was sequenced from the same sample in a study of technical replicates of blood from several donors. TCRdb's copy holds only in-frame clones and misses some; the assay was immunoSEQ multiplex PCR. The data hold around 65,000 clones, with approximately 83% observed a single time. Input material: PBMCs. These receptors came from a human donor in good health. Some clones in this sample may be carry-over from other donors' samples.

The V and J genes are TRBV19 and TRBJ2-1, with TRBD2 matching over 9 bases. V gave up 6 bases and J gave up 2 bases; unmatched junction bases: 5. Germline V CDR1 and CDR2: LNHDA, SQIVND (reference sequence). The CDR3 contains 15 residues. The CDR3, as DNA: TGTGCCAGTAGAAATAGCGGGGGCCCCTACAATGAGCAGTTCTTC. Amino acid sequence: CASRNSGGPYNEQFF.

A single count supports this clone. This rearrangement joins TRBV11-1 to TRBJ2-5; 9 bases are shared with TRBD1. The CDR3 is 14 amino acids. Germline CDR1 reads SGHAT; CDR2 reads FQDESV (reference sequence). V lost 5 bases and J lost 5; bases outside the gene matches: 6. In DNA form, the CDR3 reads TGTGCCAGCAGCCAGGACAGGGGCAGGGAGACCCAGTACTTC. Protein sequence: CASSQDRGRETQYF.

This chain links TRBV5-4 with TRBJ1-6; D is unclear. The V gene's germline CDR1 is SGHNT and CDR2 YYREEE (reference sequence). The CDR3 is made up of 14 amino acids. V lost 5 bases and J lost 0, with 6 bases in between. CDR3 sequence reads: CASRQSSYNSPLHF. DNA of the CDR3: TGTGCCAGCAGACAGAGCTCCTATAATTCACCCCTCCACTTT. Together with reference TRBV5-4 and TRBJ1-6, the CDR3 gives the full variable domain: ETGVTQSPTHLIKTRGQQVTLRCSSQSGHNTVSWYQQALGQGPQFIFQYYREEENGRGNFPPRFSGLQFPNYSSELNVNALELDDSALYLCASRQSSYNSPLHFGNGTRLTVT.

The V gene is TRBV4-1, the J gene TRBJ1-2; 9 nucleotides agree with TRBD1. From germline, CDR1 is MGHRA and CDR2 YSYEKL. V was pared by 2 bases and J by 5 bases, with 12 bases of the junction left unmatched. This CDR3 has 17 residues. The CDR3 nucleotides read TGCGCCAGCAGCCAAAAGGCCTTGGGACAGGGAGTTTATGGCTACACCTTC. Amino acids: CASSQKALGQGVYGYTF.

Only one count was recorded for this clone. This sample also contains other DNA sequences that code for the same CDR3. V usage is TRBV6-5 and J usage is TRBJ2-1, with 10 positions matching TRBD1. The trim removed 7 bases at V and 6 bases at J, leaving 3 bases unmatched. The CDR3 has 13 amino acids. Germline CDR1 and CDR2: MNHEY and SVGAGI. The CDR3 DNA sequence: TGTGCCAGCAAACGGACAGGGGGCAATGAGCAGTTCTTC. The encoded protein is CASKRTGGNEQFF.

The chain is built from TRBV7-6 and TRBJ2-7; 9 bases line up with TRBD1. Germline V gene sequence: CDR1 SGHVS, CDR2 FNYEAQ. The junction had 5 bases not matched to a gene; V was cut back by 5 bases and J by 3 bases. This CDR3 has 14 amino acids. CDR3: CASSPTDRGYEQYF. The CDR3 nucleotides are TGTGCCAGCAGCCCTACGGACAGGGGCTACGAGCAGTACTTC.

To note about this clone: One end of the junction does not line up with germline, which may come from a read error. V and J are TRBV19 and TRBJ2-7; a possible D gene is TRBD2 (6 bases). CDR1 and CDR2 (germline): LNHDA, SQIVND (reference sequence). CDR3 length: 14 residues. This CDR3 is CASSIDRGKYEQYF. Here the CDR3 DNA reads TGTGCCAGTAGCATAGATCGGGGGAAGTACGAGCAGTACTTC. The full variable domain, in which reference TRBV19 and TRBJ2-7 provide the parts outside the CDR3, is DGGITQSPKYLFRKEGQNVTLSCEQNLNHDAMYWYRQDPGQGLRLIYYSQIVNDFQKGDIAEGYSVSREKKESFPLTVTSAQKNPTAFYLCASSIDRGKYEQYFGPGTRLTVT.

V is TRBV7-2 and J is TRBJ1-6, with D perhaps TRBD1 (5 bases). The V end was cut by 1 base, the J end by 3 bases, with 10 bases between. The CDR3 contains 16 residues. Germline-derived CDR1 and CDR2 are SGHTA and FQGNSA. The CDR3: CASSLGGPNYNSPLHF. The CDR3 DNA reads TGTGCCAGCAGCTTAGGGGGCCCCAACTATAATTCACCCCTCCACTTT.

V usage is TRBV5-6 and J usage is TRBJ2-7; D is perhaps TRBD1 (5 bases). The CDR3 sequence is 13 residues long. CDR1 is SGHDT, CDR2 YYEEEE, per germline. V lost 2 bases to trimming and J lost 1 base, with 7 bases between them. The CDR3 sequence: CASSFQGSYEQYF. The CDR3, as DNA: TGTGCCAGCAGCTTCCAGGGATCCTACGAGCAGTACTTC. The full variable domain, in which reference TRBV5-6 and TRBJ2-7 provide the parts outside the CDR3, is DAGVTQSPTHLIKTRGQQVTLRCSPKSGHDTVSWYQQALGQGPQFIFQYYEEEERQRGNFPDRFSGHQFPNYSSELNVNALLLGDSALYLCASSFQGSYEQYFGPGTRLTVT.

The chain's CDR3 is CASRYGASTDTQYF. The CDR3 DNA is TGTGCCAGCAGATACGGAGCAAGCACAGATACGCAGTATTTT. The genes are TRBV7-9 and TRBJ2-3; no firm D call. The CDR3 runs 14 residues. The germline V gene has CDR1 SEHNR and CDR2 FQNEAQ (reference sequence). Trimming removed 6 bases at V and 0 bases at J, with 10 bases between.

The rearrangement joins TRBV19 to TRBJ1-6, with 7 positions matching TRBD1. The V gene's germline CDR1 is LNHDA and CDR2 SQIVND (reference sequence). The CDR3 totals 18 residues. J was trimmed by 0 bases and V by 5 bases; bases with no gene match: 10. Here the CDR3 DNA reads TGTGCCAGTAGTCTCCGGTCGGGACAGAGCTCCTATAATTCACCCCTCCACTTT. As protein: CASSLRSGQSSYNSPLHF.

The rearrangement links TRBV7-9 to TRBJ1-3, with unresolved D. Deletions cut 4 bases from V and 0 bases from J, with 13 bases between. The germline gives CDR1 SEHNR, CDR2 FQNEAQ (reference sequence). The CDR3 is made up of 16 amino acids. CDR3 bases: TGTGCCAGCAGCTGGTTGGGTGACATCTCTGGAAACACCATATATTTT. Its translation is CASSWLGDISGNTIYF.

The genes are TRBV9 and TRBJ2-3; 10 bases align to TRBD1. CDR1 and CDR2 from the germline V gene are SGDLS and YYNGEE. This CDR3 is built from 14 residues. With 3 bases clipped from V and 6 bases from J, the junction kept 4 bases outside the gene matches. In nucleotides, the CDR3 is TGTGCCAGCAGCGAGCGACAGGGGGCTGATACGCAGTATTTT. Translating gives CASSERQGADTQYF. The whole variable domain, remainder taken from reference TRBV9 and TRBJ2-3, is DSGVTQTPKHLITATGQRVTLRCSPRSGDLSVYWYQQSLDQGLQFLIQYYNGEERAKGNILERFSAQQFPDLHSELNLSSLELGDSALYFCASSERQGADTQYFGPGTRLTVL.

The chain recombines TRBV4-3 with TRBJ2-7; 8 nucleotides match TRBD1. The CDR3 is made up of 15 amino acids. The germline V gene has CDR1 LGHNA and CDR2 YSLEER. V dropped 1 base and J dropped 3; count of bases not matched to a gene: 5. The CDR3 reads CASSQGTGNIYEQYF. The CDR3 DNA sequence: TGCGCCAGCAGCCAAGGGACAGGGAACATCTACGAGCAGTACTTC.

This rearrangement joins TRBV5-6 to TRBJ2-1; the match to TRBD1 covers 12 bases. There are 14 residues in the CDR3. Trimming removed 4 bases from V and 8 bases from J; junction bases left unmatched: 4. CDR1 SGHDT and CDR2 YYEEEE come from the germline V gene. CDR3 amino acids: CASSTGQGADEQFF. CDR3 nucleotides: TGTGCCAGCAGCACGGGACAGGGGGCCGATGAGCAGTTCTTC.

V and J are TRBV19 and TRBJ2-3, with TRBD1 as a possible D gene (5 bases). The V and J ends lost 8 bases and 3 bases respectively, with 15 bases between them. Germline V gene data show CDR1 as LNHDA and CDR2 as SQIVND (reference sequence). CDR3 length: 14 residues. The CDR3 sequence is CASEAGWSTDTQYF. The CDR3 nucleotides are TGTGCCAGTGAAGCAGGGTGGAGTACAGATACGCAGTATTTT. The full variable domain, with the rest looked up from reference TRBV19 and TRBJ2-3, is DGGITQSPKYLFRKEGQNVTLSCEQNLNHDAMYWYRQDPGQGLRLIYYSQIVNDFQKGDIAEGYSVSREKKESFPLTVTSAQKNPTAFYLCASEAGWSTDTQYFGPGTRLTVL.

The CDR3 nucleotides read TGTGCCAGCAGTCGCGGACAGACCTACGAGCAGTACTTC. Its protein product is CASSRGQTYEQYF. The chain recombines TRBV25-1 with TRBJ2-7, with TRBD1 as a possible D gene (6 bases). CDR3 length: 13 residues. Germline loops: CDR1 MGHDK, CDR2 SYGVNS. The germline V and J ends were trimmed by 5 bases and 2 bases, with 10 bases remaining between them.